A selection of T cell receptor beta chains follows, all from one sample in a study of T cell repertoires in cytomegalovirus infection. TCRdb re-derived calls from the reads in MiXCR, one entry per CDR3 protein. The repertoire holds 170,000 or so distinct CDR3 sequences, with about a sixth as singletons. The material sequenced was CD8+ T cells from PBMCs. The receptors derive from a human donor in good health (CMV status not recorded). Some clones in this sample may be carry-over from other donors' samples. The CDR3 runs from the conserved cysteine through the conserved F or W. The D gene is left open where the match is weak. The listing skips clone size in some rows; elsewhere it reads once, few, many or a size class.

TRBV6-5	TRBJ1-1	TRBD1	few	TGTGCCAGCAGACTCACAGGGGGGACTGAAGCTTTCTTT	CASRLTGGTEAFF
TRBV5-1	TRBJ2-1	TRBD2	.	TGCGCCAGCAAGCCTCTAGCGGGGGGGCGAAGGTCCTACAATGAGCAGTTCTTC	CASKPLAGGRRSYNEQFF
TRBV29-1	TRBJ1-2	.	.	TGCAGCGTTGAAGATCGGGGGGCGTATGGCTACACCTTC	CSVEDRGAYGYTF
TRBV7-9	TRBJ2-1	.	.	TGTGCCAGCAGCCGCGAACCGGGCCATGAGCAGTTCTTC	CASSREPGHEQFF
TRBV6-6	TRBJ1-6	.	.	TGTGCCAGCAGTGCGATTACAGGGCGCGATTATAATTCACCCCTCCACTTT	CASSAITGRDYNSPLHF
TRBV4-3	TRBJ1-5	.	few	TGCGCCAGCAGCCAAGATGGGGATAGCAATCAGCCCCAGCATTTT	CASSQDGDSNQPQHF
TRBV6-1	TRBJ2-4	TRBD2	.	TGTGCCAGCAAAAGCGGGACCCGAGCTATAGATAAAAACAGTCAGTACTTC	CASKSGTRAIDKNSQYF
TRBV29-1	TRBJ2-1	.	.	TGCAGCGTTGAATCGATGGAAGGGGGTTCCTACAATGAGCAGTTCTTC	CSVESMEGGSYNEQFF
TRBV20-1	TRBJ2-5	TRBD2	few	TGCAGTGCTAGTGTGAGGACTAGCGAGTTACCACGGGAGACCCAGTACTTC	CSASVRTSELPRETQYF
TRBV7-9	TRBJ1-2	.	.	TGTGCCAGCAGCTCCCTCAAGGACAGCTATGGCTACACCTTC	CASSSLKDSYGYTF
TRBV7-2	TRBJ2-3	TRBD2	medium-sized	TGTGCCAGCAGCTTGGGGGCTAGCGGGTACACAGATACGCAGTATTTT	CASSLGASGYTDTQYF
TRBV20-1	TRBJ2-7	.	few	TGCAGTGCTAGAAGGCCCTTCAGCTACGAGCAGTACTTC	CSARRPFSYEQYF
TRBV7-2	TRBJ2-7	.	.	TGTGCCAGCAGCGGACGACAGGTCCCGGGAGACGAGCAGTACTTC	CASSGRQVPGDEQYF
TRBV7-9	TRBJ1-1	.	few	TGTGCCAGCAGCGGCGACAGGTTAAACACTGAAGCTTTCTTT	CASSGDRLNTEAFF
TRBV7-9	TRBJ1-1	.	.	TGTGCCAGCAGCCCTCCGACAGGTTCGGACACTGAAGCTTTCTTT	CASSPPTGSDTEAFF
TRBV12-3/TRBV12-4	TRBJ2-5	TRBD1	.	TGTGCCAGCAGTCCAGACAGGGGAGAGACCCAGTACTTC	CASSPDRGETQYF
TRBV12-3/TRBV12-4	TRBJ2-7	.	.	TGTGCCACGGGGATGGCCGGGAGCTCCTACGAGCAGTACTTC	CATGMAGSSYEQYF
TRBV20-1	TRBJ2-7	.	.	TGCAGTGCTACGGACCAGCTCCTCGAGCAGTACTTC	CSATDQLLEQYF
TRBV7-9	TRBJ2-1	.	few	TGTGCCAGCAGCCGGGGGGACAGCTCCTACAATGAGCAGTTCTTC	CASSRGDSSYNEQFF
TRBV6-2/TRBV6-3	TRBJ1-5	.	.	TGTGCCCGCAGTTACAATCGGACAGACTACAATCAGCCCCAGCATTTT	CARSYNRTDYNQPQHF
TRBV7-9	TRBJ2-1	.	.	TGTGCCAGCAGCTCCCCAGGGTCGGGCAATGAGCAGTTCTTC	CASSSPGSGNEQFF
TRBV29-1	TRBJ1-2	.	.	TGCAGCGTTGAGCCCCCCCAGGACTATGGCTACACCTTC	CSVEPPQDYGYTF